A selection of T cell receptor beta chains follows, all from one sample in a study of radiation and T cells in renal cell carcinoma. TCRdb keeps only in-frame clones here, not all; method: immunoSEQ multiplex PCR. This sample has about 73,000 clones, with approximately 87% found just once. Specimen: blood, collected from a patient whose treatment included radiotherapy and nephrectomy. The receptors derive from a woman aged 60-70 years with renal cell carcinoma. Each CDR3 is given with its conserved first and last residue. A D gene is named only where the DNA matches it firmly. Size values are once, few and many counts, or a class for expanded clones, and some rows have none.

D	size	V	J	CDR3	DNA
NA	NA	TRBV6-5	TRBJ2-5	CASSYLWPGGETQYF	TGTGCCAGCAGTTACCTATGGCCAGGGGGGGAGACCCAGTACTTC
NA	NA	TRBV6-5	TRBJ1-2	CASHFDRDGYGYTF	TGTGCCAGTCACTTCGACCGGGACGGGTATGGCTACACCTTC
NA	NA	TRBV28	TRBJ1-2	CASSSTGQIWGYTF	TGTGCCAGCAGTTCTACAGGGCAGATATGGGGCTACACCTTC
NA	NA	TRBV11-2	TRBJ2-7	CASSLAATQVEQYF	TGTGCCAGCAGCTTGGCGGCCACTCAGGTCGAGCAGTACTTC
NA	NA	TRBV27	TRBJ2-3	CASSSQRGKDTDTQYF	TGTGCCAGCAGTTCCCAACGAGGCAAAGACACAGATACGCAGTATTTT
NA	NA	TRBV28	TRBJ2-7	CASSLSGPPNLRF	TGTGCCAGCAGTTTATCAGGGCCGCCGAATTTACGATTC
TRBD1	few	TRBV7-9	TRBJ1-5	CASSLAGGKGQPQHF	TGTGCCAGCAGCTTAGCAGGGGGCAAAGGACAGCCCCAGCATTTT
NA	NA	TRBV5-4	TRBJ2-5	CASSLNRQETQYF	TGTGCCAGCAGCTTGAACAGACAAGAGACCCAGTACTTC
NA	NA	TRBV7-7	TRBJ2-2	CASSPNGGATGELFF	TGTGCTAGCAGTCCTAACGGAGGGGCCACCGGGGAGCTGTTTTTT
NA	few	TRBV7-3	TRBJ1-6	CASSSFPDAPLHF	TGTGCCAGCAGCTCCTTCCCCGACGCACCCCTCCACTTT
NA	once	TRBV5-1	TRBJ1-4	CASRVATNEKLFF	TGCGCCAGCAGAGTTGCAACTAATGAAAAACTGTTTTTT
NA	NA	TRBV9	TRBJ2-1	CASSPYGNEQFF	TGTGCCAGCTCCCCTTATGGCAATGAGCAGTTCTTC
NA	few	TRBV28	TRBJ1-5	CASRRGTYSNQPQHF	TGTGCCAGCAGGAGGGGGACGTATAGCAATCAGCCCCAGCATTTT
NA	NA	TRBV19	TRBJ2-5	CASSSSGLAPQETQYF	TGTGCCAGTAGTTCTTCGGGGCTAGCGCCCCAAGAGACCCAGTACTTC
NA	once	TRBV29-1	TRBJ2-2	CSAHGVLGGGELFF	TGCAGCGCCCACGGGGTCCTTGGTGGCGGGGAGCTGTTTTTT
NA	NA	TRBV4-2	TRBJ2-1	CASSQAGEDWDNEQFF	TGTGCCAGCAGCCAAGCGGGGGAGGATTGGGACAATGAGCAGTTCTTC
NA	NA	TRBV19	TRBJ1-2	CASRPFDRRGVYTF	TGTGCCAGTAGGCCTTTTGACAGGAGAGGAGTCTACACCTTC
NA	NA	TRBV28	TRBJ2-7	CASSLKPTYEQYF	TGTGCCAGCAGTTTAAAACCAACCTACGAGCAGTACTTC
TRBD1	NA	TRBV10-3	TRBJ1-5	CAISEDLTGAQPQHF	TGTGCCATCAGTGAGGATTTAACAGGGGCTCAGCCCCAGCATTTT
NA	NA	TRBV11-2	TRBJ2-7	CASSSLWGLGEQYF	TGTGCCAGCAGCTCCCTATGGGGGCTGGGGGAGCAGTACTTC
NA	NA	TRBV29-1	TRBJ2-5	CSVEFGSGRETQYF	TGCAGCGTTGAATTCGGGAGCGGAAGAGAGACCCAGTACTTC
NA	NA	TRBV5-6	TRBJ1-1	CASSLAAGPGWGTEAFF	TGTGCCAGCAGCTTGGCTGCGGGTCCAGGGTGGGGAACTGAAGCTTTCTTT
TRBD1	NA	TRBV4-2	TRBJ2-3	CASSLTGATDTQYF	TGTGCCAGCAGCTTGACAGGGGCCACAGATACGCAGTATTTT
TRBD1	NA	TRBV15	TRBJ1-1	CATSRWDRGPEAFF	TGTGCCACCAGCAGGTGGGACAGGGGCCCCGAAGCTTTCTTT
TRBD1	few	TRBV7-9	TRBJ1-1	CASSLTGEAFF	TGTGCCAGCAGCTTGACAGGGGAAGCTTTCTTT
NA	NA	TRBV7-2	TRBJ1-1	CASFQTGMNTEAFF	TGTGCCAGCTTCCAGACAGGAATGAACACTGAAGCTTTCTTT
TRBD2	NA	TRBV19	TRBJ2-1	CASSIRTSGGGYNEQFF	TGTGCCAGTAGTATTCGGACTAGCGGAGGGGGTTACAATGAGCAGTTCTTC
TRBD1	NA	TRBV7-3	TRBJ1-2	CASSFFSGTGGARGYGYTF	TGTGCCAGCAGCTTCTTCTCCGGGACAGGGGGCGCCAGGGGCTATGGCTACACCTTC
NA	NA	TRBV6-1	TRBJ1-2	CASSSTVRSYTF	TGTGCCAGCAGTTCTACAGTAAGATCCTACACCTTC